These T cell receptor beta chains were read from a single sample in a study of cytomegalovirus exposure and HLA in healthy donors. Repertoires were generated with immunoSEQ multiplex PCR, while TCRdb's copy carries only in-frame clones and drops some. In all, the sample yields about 190,000 clones. Sequencing was carried out using PBMCs. The receptors originated from a man aged 25 to 40 in good health and CMV-seronegative. Both conserved end residues are trimmed from each CDR3. The order of the fields is CDR3 protein, V gene, J gene.

ASSLVTNYGYT	TRBV7-9	TRBJ1-2
ASSPRRGVNSPLH	TRBV27	TRBJ1-6
ASSLGRFSYEQY	TRBV11-2	TRBJ2-7
AISVQGAYEQY	TRBV10-3	TRBJ2-7
ASSPATGLQGNTIY	TRBV18	TRBJ1-3
ASVRALGTDTQY	TRBV7-2	TRBJ2-3
ASSPWTGETYEQY	TRBV13	TRBJ2-7
ASRQGGRGDTQY	TRBV19	TRBJ2-3
AWSVTGVYTQTQY	TRBV30	TRBJ2-5
ASSESASGSPQVSETQY	TRBV10-2	TRBJ2-5
ASRRDSAPYEQY	TRBV5-4	TRBJ2-7
ASSLQRGAVDTQY	TRBV5-1	TRBJ2-3
ASSEQGQSGSGNTIY	TRBV6-1	TRBJ1-3
SVTGTGREKLF	TRBV29-1	TRBJ1-4
ASSLGAGDEQY	TRBV7-3	TRBJ2-7
ASSFGADQPQH	TRBV6-6	TRBJ1-5
ASSLAPGQGAGNQPQH	TRBV7-2	TRBJ1-5
ASSPGTGLNEQF	TRBV5-1	TRBJ2-1
ASRGQIGNSPLH	TRBV2	TRBJ1-6
ASSGLLTDTQY	TRBV5-1	TRBJ2-3
ASSNDRGRVNT	TRBV5-4	TRBJ1-2
ASSFSVQETQY	TRBV5-6	TRBJ2-5
ASSTGETQY	TRBV19	TRBJ2-5
ASSLSQGLAGKNEQF	TRBV27	TRBJ2-1
ASSPNGQGAGYT	TRBV27	TRBJ1-2
ASSFGTGGETQY	TRBV27	TRBJ2-5
ASSHGTGAF	TRBV5-6	TRBJ1-1
ASSLESLGGGNYGYT	TRBV28	TRBJ1-2